The sequence of this T cell receptor beta chain was determined in a study of cytomegalovirus exposure and HLA in healthy donors. Researchers ran the PCR with 60 Vbeta and 13 Jbeta primers. Sequenced by immunoSEQ multiplex PCR; TCRdb stores in-frame clones only, minus some. The sample shows hundreds of thousands of clones, roughly 90% of them seen only once. The CDR3 contains 16 residues. CDR1 is SGHTA and CDR2 is FQGNSA in the germline V gene. V lost 5 bases to trimming and J lost 2 bases; unmatched junction nucleotides: 8. The material sequenced was PBMCs. This sequence originates from a woman aged 18-30 years in good health and CMV-seronegative. This chain uses TRBV7-2 with TRBJ2-2; 7 nucleotides agree with TRBD1. This CDR3 is CASSPTGPLNTGELFF. In DNA form, the CDR3 reads TGTGCCAGCAGCCCGACAGGGCCCCTTAACACCGGGGAGCTGTTTTTT.